The 13 T cell receptor beta chains given below trace back to one sample, sequenced in a study of blood T cells in healthy people across ages. A J-beta primer mix and a sample-barcoded 5' primer were used in a second PCR of about 7 to 12 cycles. MiXCR was run by TCRdb on the 5' RACE reads, yielding one entry per CDR3 protein. The sample carries over 500,000 distinct CDR3 sequences, roughly half recorded once. The sample consisted of blood. These receptors all come from a woman of 80 years or more in good health.

The chain uses TRBV7-2 and TRBJ1-4; 7 positions match TRBD1. CDR1 and CDR2 from the germline V gene are SGHTA and FQGNSA. CDR3 length: 14 amino acids. V shed 3 bases and J 7 bases; nucleotides not matched to a gene: 5. CDR3 in amino acids: CASSFGAGGEKLFF. DNA of the CDR3: TGTGCCAGCAGCTTTGGAGCAGGGGGTGAAAAACTGTTTTTT.

The rearrangement uses TRBV20-1 and TRBJ2-3, with 10 bases aligning to TRBD2. V lost 4 bases, J lost 0 bases, and 7 bases stayed unmatched. This CDR3 has 16 amino acids. Germline V gene lookup returns CDR1 DFQATT and CDR2 SNEGSKA (reference sequence). The CDR3 spells CSANEASGGSTDTQYF. The CDR3 DNA sequence: TGCAGTGCTAATGAGGCTAGCGGGGGAAGCACAGATACGCAGTATTTT.

This clonotype was seen repeatedly, ten times or more. The CDR3 reads CASSKGTVTSSYEQYF. DNA of the CDR3: TGTGCCAGCAGCAAAGGGACCGTTACGAGCTCCTACGAGCAGTACTTC. J is TRBJ2-7 and V is TRBV4-2; either TRBD1 or TRBD2 may supply D (5 bases each). V lost 5 bases and J 0 bases, leaving 17 bases between the germline ends. The CDR3 is 16 residues long. Germline V gene sequence: CDR1 LGHNA, CDR2 YNFKEQ.

This clonotype has more than one count but fewer than ten. V gene TRBV5-1 combines with J gene TRBJ2-7; 10 nucleotides line up with TRBD2. The V gene's germline CDR1 is SGHRS and CDR2 YFSETQ. The CDR3 extends over 16 amino acids. Trimming took 4 bases from V and 4 from J; bases not matched to a gene: 11. The CDR3 loop reads CASSPFSGRPDYEQYF. The CDR3, as DNA: TGCGCCAGCAGCCCCTTTAGCGGGAGGCCCGATTACGAGCAGTACTTC.

This clonotype was recorded a few times. In nucleotides, the CDR3 is TGTGCCAGCAGTGAGCAAAACGACAGGGCGGCTTTCTTT. Its translation is CASSEQNDRAAFF. The chain uses TRBV25-1 and TRBJ1-1, with 7 nucleotides matching TRBD1. The germline gives CDR1 MGHDK, CDR2 SYGVNS. Losses at the gene ends were 3 bases for V and 11 bases for J; bases not matched to a gene: 9. CDR3 length: 13 residues.

The chain is built from TRBV21-1 and TRBJ2-1. TRBV21-1 is designated a pseudogene. The CDR3 sequence is 16 residues long. This CDR3 is CASSKARITFYNEQFF. The CDR3 region has the DNA TGTGCCAGCAGCAAAGCCCGCATTACCTTCTACAATGAGCAGTTCTTC.

The rearrangement links TRBV7-9 to TRBJ2-5, with D perhaps matching TRBD2 (5 bases). Trimming pared 0 bases from V and 11 bases from J, leaving 19 bases between. The CDR3 has 15 amino acids. Germline V gene lookup returns CDR1 SEHNR and CDR2 FQNEAQ (reference sequence). CDR3 loop: CASSLAEVSYNEQYF. CDR3 nucleotides: TGTGCCAGCAGCTTAGCGGAGGTTTCGTACAATGAGCAGTACTTC. Combining the CDR3 with reference TRBV7-9 and TRBJ2-5 gives the whole variable domain DTGVSQNPRHKITKRGQNVTFRCDPISEHNRLYWYRQTLGQGPEFLTYFQNEAQLEKSRLLSDRFSAERPKGSFSTLEIQRTEQGDSAMYLCASSLAEVSYNEQYFGPGTRLLVL.

The genes are TRBV29-1 and TRBJ2-3; TRBD2 matches at 9 bases. J gave up 4 bases and V 7 bases, and 6 bases lay outside the gene matches. CDR3 length: 13 amino acids. The germline V gene has CDR1 SQVTM and CDR2 ANQGSEA. The CDR3 DNA reads TGCAGCGCTAGGGCGGGAGGGGCAGATACGCAGTATTTT. Translating gives CSARAGGADTQYF.

This clonotype has a handful of counts. Given a much more abundant clone one base away, this may be a read error. The chain has TRBV20-1 and TRBJ2-7, with no clear D. This CDR3 has 14 residues. V dropped 0 bases and J dropped 7 bases, with 16 bases sitting between them. CDR1 and CDR2 from the germline V gene are DFQATT and SNEGSKA (reference sequence). The CDR3 here is CSARERMLYNEQYF. The CDR3 region has the DNA TGCAGTGCTAGAGAGCGGATGCTATACAATGAGCAGTACTTC.

This clonotype was seen at least ten times. CDR3 nucleotide sequence: TGTGCCAGCAGCTTAGTCCGGGTGGAGACCCAGTACTTC. This codes for CASSLVRVETQYF. This chain joins TRBV7-9 and TRBJ2-5; D is unclear. In germline, CDR1 is SEHNR, CDR2 FQNEAQ (reference sequence). V was clipped by 1 base and J by 5 bases, with 8 bases between them. The CDR3 runs to 13 residues.

This sequence joins TRBV3-1 and TRBJ2-5; 10 bases align to TRBD2. The CDR3 is made up of 15 amino acids. The junction had 2 bases not matched to a gene; V was cut back by 0 bases and J by 4 bases. Germline CDR1 reads LGHDT; CDR2 reads YNNKEL (reference sequence). CDR3 bases: TGTGCCAGCAGCCAAGAAGCGGGGGGGCCAGAGACCCAGTACTTC. It yields the protein CASSQEAGGPETQYF.

Ten or more counts support this clonotype. The V gene is TRBV2, the J gene TRBJ2-7; possibly TRBD2 for D (5 bases). This CDR3 is built from 13 residues. V lost 2 bases, J lost 7 bases, and 12 bases lay in between. Germline V gene lookup returns CDR1 SNHLY and CDR2 FYNNEI. The CDR3 DNA reads as TGTGCCAGCAGTGAACAGTCCCCGGGGGAGCAGTACTTC. Protein sequence: CASSEQSPGEQYF.

Worth noting for this clonotype: One end of the junction fails to match germline, which may point to a read error. The V gene is TRBV3-1, the J gene TRBJ2-1, with a tentative D call TRBD2 (6 bases). Germline CDR1 is LGHDT and CDR2 is YNNKEL (reference sequence). The CDR3 spans 18 residues. The CDR3 spells CASTTLAGGRPSYNGQFF. The CDR3 DNA follows: TGTGCCAGCACCACACTAGCAGGAGGGCGCCCTTCCTACAATGGGCAGTTCTTC.